This T cell receptor beta chain emerged from a study of siplizumab effects on memory and regulatory T cells. In regard to this clone: Antigen specificity is unknown.

Study-level findings and limits: Siplizumab brought about a significant reduction in alloreactive sequences traceable to unstimulated CD4+ memory cells. Reactions containing siplizumab showed mappable alloreactive CD4+ clones averaging around 70% Treg-derived, versus approximately 28% in controls. Naive T cells, seemingly more diverse than memory cells, seemed major alloresponse contributors.

Some 9.7 x 10^4 TCR templates were assayed per sample. The data were produced by immunoSEQ multiplex PCR, yet TCRdb's version contains in-frame clones alone and is incomplete. The sample records roughly 120,000 clones, approximately 92% being singletons. The CDR3 is 17 residues long. J was trimmed by 8 bases and V by 2 bases; bases with no gene match: 14. CDR1 is MNHEY, CDR2 SMNVEV, per germline (reference sequence). This chain links TRBV27 with TRBJ1-4; 7 bases align to TRBD1. This sequence originates from a human donor in good health. The sample consisted of CD4+ T cells sorted from blood. The CDR3 DNA reads TGTGCCAGCAGTTTAACGGGGAGGGGGCTGAGAAAGGAAAAACTGTTTTTT. This gives the protein CASSLTGRGLRKEKLFF.